This section outlines one TCR beta chain sequence together with its context. Germline values: CDR1 MGHRA, CDR2 YSYEKL. This CDR3 has 15 amino acids. V was trimmed by 4 bases and J by 5 bases, leaving 17 bases between them. The sample comes from a study of shared T cell receptors in the human thymus. TCRdb's copy holds only in-frame clones and misses some; the assay was immunoSEQ multiplex PCR. The repertoire holds 55,000 to 75,000 clones, with more than 90% as singletons. This chain connects TRBV4-1 to TRBJ1-1, with TRBD1 as a possible D gene (5 bases). The receptor comes from a human donor. Sample: thymocytes. Here the CDR3 reads CASSLVGRVGTEAFF. The CDR3 nucleotides are TGCGCCAGCAGCCTTGTCGGCAGGGTGGGAACTGAAGCTTTCTTT.